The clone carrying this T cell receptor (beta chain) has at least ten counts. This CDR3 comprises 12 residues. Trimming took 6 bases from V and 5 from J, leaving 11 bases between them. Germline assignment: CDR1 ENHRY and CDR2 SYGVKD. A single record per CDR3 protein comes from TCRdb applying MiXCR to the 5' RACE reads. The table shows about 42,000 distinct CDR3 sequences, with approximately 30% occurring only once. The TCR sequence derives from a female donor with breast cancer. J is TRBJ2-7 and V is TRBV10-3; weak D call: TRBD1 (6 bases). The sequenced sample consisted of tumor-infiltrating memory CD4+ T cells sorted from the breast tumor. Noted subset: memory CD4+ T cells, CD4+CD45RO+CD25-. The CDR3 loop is CAISEDSHEQYF. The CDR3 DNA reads TGTGCCATCAGCGAGGACAGCCACGAGCAGTACTTC.